The TCR beta chain described here comes from a study of T-cell reconstitution after alpha-beta-depleted transplantation in children (dated by TCRdb to 2016 to 2018). A note on the overall study: Using TCR repertoire profiling, the study followed T-cell immune reconstitution in a quantitative way in children after TCRalphabeta/CD19-depleted allogeneic hematopoietic cell transplantation.

The germline V gene (reference sequence) supplies CDR1 WNHNN and CDR2 SYGVQD. The CDR3 goes from the cysteine to the phenylalanine over 13 residues. The read is trimmed to its CDR3 DNA, 39 bases read in frame from base 1. Trimming at the junction amounts to 4 bases on V and 2 bases on J, and the germline ends lie 5 bases apart. This clonotype was observed many times. The antigen this receptor binds is unknown. No base quality information exists; no much larger clone differs at one position. Library preparation was by PCR. Sequencer: Illumina HiSeq 2500. Molecular barcoding was employed in the preparation of TCR libraries, with unique molecular identifiers being used to normalize TCRbeta repertoire quantification. TCRdb passed the public sequencing reads through fastp at Q25 and MiXCR, retaining productive beta sequences. Entries that share a CDR3 protein sequence are merged under the most common genes and DNA. Counted in this sample were roughly 500,000 distinct CDR3 sequences; around a third of them appeared once. 2% to 3% of the sample comes from the top ten.

The material sequenced was PBMCs from the stem cell graft donor, taken from the stem cell graft. This receptor chain uses TRBV10-1 and TRBJ2-2; the D segment cannot be called with confidence. This TCR came from a human donor who donated a stem cell graft to a child with aplastic anemia. The CDR3 amino acid sequence is: CASSGGNTGELFF. The bases are TGCGCCAGCAGTGGGGGTAACACCGGGGAGCTGTTTTTT.